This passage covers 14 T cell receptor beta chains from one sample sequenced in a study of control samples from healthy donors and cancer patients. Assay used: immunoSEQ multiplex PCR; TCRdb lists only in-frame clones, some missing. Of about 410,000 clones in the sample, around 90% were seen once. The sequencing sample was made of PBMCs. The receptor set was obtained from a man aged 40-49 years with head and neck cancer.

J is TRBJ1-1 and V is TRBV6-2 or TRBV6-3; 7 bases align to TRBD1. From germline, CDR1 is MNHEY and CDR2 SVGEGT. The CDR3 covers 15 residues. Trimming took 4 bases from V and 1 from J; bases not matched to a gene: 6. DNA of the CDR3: TGTGCCAGCAGTTCCCAGGGGGGGCGGAACACTGAAGCTTTCTTT. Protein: CASSSQGGRNTEAFF.

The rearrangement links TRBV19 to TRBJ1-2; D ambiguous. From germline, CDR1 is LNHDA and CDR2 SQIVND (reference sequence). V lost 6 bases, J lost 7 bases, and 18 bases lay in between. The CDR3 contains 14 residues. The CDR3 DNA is TGTGCCAGTAGCCCAGAGCCGGGTCACAGTGGCTACACCTTC. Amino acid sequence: CASSPEPGHSGYTF.

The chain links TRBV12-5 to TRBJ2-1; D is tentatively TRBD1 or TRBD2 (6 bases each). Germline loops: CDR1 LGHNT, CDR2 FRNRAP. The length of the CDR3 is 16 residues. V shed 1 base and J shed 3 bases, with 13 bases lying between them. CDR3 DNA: TGTGCTAGTGGTTTGGAAGTCGGGGGCAGCTACAATGAGCAGTTCTTC. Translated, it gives CASGLEVGGSYNEQFF.

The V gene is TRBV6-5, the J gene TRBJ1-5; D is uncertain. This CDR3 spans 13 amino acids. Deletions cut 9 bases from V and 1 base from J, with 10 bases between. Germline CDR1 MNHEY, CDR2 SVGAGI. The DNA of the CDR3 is TGTGCCAGTGACATGGAGAGCAATCAGCCCCAGCATTTT. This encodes CASDMESNQPQHF.

The CDR3 nucleotides read TGTGCCAGCAGCTCACCCGGTGGGGATGAGCAGTTCTTC. Residues: CASSSPGGDEQFF. The V gene is TRBV7-9, the J gene TRBJ2-1; D not resolved. Looked up from germline, CDR1 is SEHNR and CDR2 is FQNEAQ (reference sequence). This CDR3 contains 13 residues. Trimming removed 4 bases from V and 8 bases from J, with 12 bases in between. The full variable domain, completed using reference TRBV7-9 and TRBJ2-1, is DTGVSQNPRHKITKRGQNVTFRCDPISEHNRLYWYRQTLGQGPEFLTYFQNEAQLEKSRLLSDRFSAERPKGSFSTLEIQRTEQGDSAMYLCASSSPGGDEQFFGPGTRLTVL.

This CDR3 reads CASSLTGVGNQPQHF. CDR3 DNA: TGTGCCAGCAGCTTGACAGGGGTGGGCAATCAGCCCCAGCATTTT. The chain carries TRBV9 and TRBJ1-5; TRBD1 agrees at 8 bases. Germline CDR1 is SGDLS and CDR2 is YYNGEE. Losses at the gene ends were 4 bases for V and 2 bases for J; bases not matched to a gene: 5. The CDR3 is 15 residues long.

The CDR3, as DNA: TGTGCCAGCAGTTACTCGAAGGGGACTTCACCCCTCCACTTT. It specifies CASSYSKGTSPLHF. This chain connects TRBV6-6 to TRBJ1-6, with D possibly being TRBD1 (5 bases). The V end lost 0 bases, the J end lost 9 bases, and 9 bases lay between the germline ends. Germline CDR1 reads MNHNY; CDR2 reads SVGAGI (reference sequence). This CDR3 region has 14 residues.

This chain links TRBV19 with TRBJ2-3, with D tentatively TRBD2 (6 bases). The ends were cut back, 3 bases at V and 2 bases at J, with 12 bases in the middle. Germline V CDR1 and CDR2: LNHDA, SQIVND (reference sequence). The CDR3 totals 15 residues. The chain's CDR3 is CASSMSRTNTDTQYF. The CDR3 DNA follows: TGTGCCAGTAGTATGAGTCGGACTAACACAGATACGCAGTATTTT.

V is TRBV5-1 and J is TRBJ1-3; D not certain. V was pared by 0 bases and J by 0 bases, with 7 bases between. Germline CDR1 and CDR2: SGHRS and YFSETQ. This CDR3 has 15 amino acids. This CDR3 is CASSLDGHSGNTIYF. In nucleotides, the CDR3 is TGCGCCAGCAGCTTGGACGGCCACTCTGGAAACACCATATATTTT.

The CDR3 sequence is CASSQLGHKNTEAFF. In DNA, the CDR3 is TGTGCCAGCAGCCAACTGGGTCACAAGAACACTGAAGCTTTCTTT. The gene calls are TRBV3-1 (or the pseudogene TRBV3-2) and TRBJ1-1; D remains ambiguous. V was shortened by 2 bases and J by 1 base, with 11 bases between the two germline ends. The CDR3 loop spans 15 amino acids. CDR1 LGHDT and CDR2 YNNKEL come from the germline V gene (reference sequence).

The CDR3 region has the DNA TGTGCCTGGAGTAGAGGACCGAGGGGGGGGAATTCACCCCTCCACTTT. Amino acids: CAWSRGPRGGNSPLHF. This sequence joins TRBV30 and TRBJ1-6; D is perhaps TRBD1 (6 bases). V was cut by 2 bases and J by 7 bases, with 18 bases left in between. There are 16 residues in the CDR3. Germline V lookup: CDR1 GTSNPN, CDR2 SVGIG (reference sequence). Supplemented by reference TRBV30 and TRBJ1-6, the full variable domain reads SQTIHQWPATLVQPVGSPLSLECTVEGTSNPNLYWYRQAAGRGLQLLFYSVGIGQISSEVPQNLSASRPQDRQFILSSKKLLLSDSGFYLCAWSRGPRGGNSPLHFGNGTRLTVT.

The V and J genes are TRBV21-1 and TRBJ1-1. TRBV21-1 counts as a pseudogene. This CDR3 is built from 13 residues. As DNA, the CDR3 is TGTGCCAGCAGCGCCCAAAAGAACACTGAAGCTTTCTTT. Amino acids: CASSAQKNTEAFF.

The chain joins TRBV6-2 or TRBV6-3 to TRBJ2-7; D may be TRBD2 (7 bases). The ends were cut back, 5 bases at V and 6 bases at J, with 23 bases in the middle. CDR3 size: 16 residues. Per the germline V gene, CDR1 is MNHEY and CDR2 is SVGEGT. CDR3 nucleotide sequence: TGTGCCAGCAGTGGCTACCGGACGGAGGGAGGGGGCGAGCAGTACTTC. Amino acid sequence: CASSGYRTEGGGEQYF.

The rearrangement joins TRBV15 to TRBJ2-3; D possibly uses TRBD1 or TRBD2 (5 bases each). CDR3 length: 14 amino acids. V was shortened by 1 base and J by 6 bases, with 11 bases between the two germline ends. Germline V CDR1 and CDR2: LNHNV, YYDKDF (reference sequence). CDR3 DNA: TGTGCCACCAGCAGAGTGGGACCCTGGGATACGCAGTATTTT. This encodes CATSRVGPWDTQYF.